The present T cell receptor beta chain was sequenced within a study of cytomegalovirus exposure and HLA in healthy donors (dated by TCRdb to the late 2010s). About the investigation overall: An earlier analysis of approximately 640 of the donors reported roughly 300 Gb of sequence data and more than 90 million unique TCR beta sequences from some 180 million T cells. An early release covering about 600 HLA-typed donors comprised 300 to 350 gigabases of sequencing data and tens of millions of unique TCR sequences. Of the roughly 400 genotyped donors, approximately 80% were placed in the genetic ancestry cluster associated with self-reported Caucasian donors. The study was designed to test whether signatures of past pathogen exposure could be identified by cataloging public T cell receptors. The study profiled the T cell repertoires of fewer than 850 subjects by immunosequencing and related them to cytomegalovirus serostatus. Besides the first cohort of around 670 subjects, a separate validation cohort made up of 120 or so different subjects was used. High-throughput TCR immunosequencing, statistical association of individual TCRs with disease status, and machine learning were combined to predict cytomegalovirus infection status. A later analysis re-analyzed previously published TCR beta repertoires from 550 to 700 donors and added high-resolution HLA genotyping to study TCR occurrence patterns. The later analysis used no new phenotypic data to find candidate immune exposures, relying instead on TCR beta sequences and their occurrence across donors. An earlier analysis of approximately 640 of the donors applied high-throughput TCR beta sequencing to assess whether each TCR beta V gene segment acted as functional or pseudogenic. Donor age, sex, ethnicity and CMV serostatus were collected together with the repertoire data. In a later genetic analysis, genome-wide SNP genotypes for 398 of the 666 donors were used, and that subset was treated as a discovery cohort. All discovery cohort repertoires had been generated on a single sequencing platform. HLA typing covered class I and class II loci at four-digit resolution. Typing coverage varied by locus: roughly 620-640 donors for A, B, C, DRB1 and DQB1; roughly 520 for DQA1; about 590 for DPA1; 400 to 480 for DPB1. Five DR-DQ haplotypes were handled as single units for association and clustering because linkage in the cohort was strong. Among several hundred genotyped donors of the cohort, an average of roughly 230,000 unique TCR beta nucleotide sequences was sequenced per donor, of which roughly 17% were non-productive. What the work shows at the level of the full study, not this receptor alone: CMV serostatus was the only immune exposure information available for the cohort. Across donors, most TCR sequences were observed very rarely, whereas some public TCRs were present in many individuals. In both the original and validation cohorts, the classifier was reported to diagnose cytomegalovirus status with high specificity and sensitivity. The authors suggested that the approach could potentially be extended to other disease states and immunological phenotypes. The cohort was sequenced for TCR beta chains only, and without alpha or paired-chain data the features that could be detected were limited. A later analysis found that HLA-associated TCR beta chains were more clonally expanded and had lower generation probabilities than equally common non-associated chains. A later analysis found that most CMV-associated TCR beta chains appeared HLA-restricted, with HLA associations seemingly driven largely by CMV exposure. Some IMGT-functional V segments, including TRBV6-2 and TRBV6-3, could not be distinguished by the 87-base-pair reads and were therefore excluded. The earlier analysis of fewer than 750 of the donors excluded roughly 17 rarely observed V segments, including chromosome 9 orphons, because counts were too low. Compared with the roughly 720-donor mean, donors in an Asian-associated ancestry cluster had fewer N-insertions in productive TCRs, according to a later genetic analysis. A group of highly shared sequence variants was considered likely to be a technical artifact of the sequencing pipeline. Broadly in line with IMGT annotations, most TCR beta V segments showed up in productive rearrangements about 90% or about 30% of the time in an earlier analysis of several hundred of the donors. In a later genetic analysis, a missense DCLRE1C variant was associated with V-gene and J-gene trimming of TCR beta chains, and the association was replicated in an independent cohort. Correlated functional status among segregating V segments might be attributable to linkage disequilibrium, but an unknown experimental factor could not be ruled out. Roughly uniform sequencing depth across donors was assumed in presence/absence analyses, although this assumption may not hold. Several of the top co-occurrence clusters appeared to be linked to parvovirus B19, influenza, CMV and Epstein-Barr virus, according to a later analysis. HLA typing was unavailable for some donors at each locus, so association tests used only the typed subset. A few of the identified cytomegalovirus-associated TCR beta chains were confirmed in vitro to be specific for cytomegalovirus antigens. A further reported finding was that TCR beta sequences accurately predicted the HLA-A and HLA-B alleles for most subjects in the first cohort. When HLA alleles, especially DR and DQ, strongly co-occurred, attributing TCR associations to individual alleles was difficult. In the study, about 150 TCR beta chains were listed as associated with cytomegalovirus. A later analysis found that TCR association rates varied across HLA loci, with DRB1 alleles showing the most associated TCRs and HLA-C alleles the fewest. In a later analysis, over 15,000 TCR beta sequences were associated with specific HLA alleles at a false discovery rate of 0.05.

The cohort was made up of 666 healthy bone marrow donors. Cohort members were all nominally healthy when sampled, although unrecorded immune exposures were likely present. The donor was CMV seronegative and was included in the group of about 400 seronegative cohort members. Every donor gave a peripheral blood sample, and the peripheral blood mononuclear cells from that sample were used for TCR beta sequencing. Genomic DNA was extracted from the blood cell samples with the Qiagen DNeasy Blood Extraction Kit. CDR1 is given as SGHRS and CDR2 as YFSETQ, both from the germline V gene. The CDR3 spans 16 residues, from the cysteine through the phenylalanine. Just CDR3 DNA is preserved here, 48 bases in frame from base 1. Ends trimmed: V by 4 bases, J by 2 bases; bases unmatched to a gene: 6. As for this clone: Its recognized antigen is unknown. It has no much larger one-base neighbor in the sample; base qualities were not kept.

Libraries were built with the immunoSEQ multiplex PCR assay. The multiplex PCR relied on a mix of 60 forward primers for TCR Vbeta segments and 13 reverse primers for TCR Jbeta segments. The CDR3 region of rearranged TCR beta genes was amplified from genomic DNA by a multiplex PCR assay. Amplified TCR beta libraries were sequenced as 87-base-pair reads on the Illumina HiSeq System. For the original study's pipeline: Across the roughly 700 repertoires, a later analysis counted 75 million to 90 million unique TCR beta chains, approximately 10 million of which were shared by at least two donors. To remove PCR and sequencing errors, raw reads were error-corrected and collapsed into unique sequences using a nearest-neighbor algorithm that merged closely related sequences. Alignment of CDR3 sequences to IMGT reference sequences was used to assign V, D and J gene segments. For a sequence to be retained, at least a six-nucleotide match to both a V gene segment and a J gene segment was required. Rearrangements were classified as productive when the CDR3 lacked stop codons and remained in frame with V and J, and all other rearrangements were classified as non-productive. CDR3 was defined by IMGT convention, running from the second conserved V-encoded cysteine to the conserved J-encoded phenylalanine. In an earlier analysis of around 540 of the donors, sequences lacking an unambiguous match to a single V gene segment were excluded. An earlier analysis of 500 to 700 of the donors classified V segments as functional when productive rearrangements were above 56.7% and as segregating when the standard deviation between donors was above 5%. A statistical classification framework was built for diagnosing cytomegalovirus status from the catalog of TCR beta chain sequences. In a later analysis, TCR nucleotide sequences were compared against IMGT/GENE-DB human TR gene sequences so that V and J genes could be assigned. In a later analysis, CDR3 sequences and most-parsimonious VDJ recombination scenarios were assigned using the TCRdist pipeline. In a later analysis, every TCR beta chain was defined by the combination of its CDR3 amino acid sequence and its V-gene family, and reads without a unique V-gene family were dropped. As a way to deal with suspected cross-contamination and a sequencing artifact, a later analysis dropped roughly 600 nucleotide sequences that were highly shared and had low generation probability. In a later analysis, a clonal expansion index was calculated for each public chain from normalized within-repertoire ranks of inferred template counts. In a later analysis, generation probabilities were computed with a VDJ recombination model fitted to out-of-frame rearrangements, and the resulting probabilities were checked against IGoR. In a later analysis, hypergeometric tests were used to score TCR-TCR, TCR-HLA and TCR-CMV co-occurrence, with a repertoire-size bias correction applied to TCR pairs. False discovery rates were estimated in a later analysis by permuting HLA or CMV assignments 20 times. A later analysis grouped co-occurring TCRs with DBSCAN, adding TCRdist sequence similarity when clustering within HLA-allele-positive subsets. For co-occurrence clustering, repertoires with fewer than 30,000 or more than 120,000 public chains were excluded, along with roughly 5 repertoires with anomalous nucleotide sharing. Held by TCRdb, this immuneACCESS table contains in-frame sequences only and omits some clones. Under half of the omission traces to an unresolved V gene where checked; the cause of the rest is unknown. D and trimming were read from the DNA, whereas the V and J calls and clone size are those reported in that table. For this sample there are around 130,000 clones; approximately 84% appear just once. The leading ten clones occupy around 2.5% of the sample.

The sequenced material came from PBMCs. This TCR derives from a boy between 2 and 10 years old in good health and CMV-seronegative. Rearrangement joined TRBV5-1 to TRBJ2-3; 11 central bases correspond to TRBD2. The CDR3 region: CASSTGTSGLTDTQYF. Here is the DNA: TGCGCCAGCAGCACGGGGACTAGCGGCCTCACAGATACGCAGTATTTT.